A single sample gave rise to the 30 T cell receptor beta chains below, sequenced in a study of cytomegalovirus exposure and HLA in healthy donors. Libraries were prepared by immunoSEQ multiplex PCR; TCRdb keeps only in-frame clonotypes and omits some of them. The sample contains 160,000 or so clones, almost 85% of which appear only once. The material sequenced was PBMCs. These receptors all come from a man younger than 40 in good health and CMV-seropositive.

The chain employs TRBV7-2 and TRBJ2-7; perhaps TRBD1 as D (6 bases). The CDR3 is 12 amino acids. Trimming cost V 7 bases and J 1 base, with 8 bases left between them. The germline gives CDR1 SGHTA, CDR2 FQGNSA. In nucleotides, the CDR3 is TGTGCCAGCACGGACAGTTCCTACGAGCAGTACTTC. Protein sequence: CASTDSSYEQYF.

This rearrangement joins TRBV7-2 to TRBJ2-3; TRBD2 might be the D (6 bases). Trimming removed 2 bases from V and 2 bases from J, with 17 bases in between. The CDR3 is 17 residues long. Germline CDR1 and CDR2: SGHTA and FQGNSA. In nucleotides, the CDR3 is TGTGCCAGCAGCTTATCCGAGGGACTTTCAATCACAGATACGCAGTATTTT. This encodes CASSLSEGLSITDTQYF.

This chain links TRBV28 with TRBJ2-3, with 14 bases lining up with TRBD2. After removal of 4 bases from V and 4 bases from J, the junction contained 16 bases not matched to a gene. Germline V gene lookup returns CDR1 MDHEN and CDR2 SYDVKM. The CDR3 is 20 amino acids. CDR3 loop: CASSSEGLAGVWGGSDTQYF. CDR3 DNA sequence: TGTGCCAGCAGTTCCGAGGGACTAGCGGGAGTTTGGGGCGGCTCAGATACGCAGTATTTT.

The gene calls are TRBV6-1 and TRBJ2-6; D not resolved. V was trimmed by 0 bases and J by 0 bases, leaving 21 bases between them. Germline V gene sequence: CDR1 MNHNS, CDR2 SASEGT. This CDR3 has 21 residues. The CDR3 DNA sequence: TGTGCCAGCAGTGAAGCGCTTATTCTGGCAGCGCGAACCTCTGGGGCCAACGTCCTGACTTTC. Protein sequence: CASSEALILAARTSGANVLTF.

The V call is TRBV28, the J call TRBJ1-4, with TRBD1 matching 9 bases. CDR1 and CDR2 (germline): MDHEN, SYDVKM. V was pared by 6 bases and J by 5 bases, with 7 bases of the junction left unmatched. The CDR3 contains 15 residues. CDR3 in DNA: TGTGCCAGCAGCTCACTCGGGACAGGGAATGAAAAACTGTTTTTT. This sequence encodes CASSSLGTGNEKLFF.

The V call is TRBV6-5, the J call TRBJ1-1; D unresolved. This CDR3 spans 13 amino acids. From germline, CDR1 is MNHEY and CDR2 SVGAGI. V shed 7 bases and J shed 1 base, with 10 bases lying between them. The CDR3 protein is CASTARGNTEAFF. The CDR3, as DNA: TGTGCCAGCACCGCCCGGGGGAACACTGAAGCTTTCTTT.

CDR3 loop: CASSQRVSPLHF. In nucleotides, the CDR3 is TGTGCCAGCAGCCAACGAGTTTCACCCCTCCACTTT. The chain recombines TRBV14 with TRBJ1-6; no definite D call. The CDR3 loop spans 12 amino acids. V was clipped by 2 bases and J by 9 bases, with 5 bases between them. Germline V gives CDR1 SGHDN, CDR2 FVKESK.

This clone was detected ten times or more. The chain recombines TRBV4-1 with TRBJ1-2; TRBD1 agrees at 11 bases. The CDR3 runs to 15 residues. V gave up 2 bases and J gave up 4 bases; unmatched junction bases: 3. CDR1 is MGHRA and CDR2 is YSYEKL in the germline V gene. As DNA, the CDR3 is TGCGCCAGCAGCCAACGGGGACAGGGGGGCTATGGCTACACCTTC. Protein: CASSQRGQGGYGYTF.

The genes are TRBV28 and TRBJ2-5; 9 positions agree with TRBD1. V shed 6 bases, J shed 7 bases, and the junction held 15 bases outside the gene matches. This CDR3 has 16 amino acids. Germline CDR1 and CDR2: MDHEN and SYDVKM. The CDR3 nucleotides are TGTGCCAGCAGCTCCCTACCGGGACAGGGTGGTCGGACCCAGTACTTC. It translates to CASSSLPGQGGRTQYF.

The rearrangement joins TRBV13 to TRBJ1-2; D might be TRBD1 (5 bases). Germline values: CDR1 PRHDT, CDR2 FYEKMQ (reference sequence). This CDR3 region has 13 residues. V dropped 1 base and J dropped 4 bases, with 7 bases sitting between them. CDR3 coding DNA: TGTGCCAGCAGCTTAGCAAGGGGCTATGGCTACACCTTC. Encoded protein: CASSLARGYGYTF.

This rearrangement joins TRBV10-3 to TRBJ2-2; 9 nucleotides match TRBD2. In germline, CDR1 is ENHRY, CDR2 SYGVKD. The CDR3 extends over 15 amino acids. After removal of 7 bases from V and 5 bases from J, the junction contained 8 bases not matched to a gene. The CDR3 nucleotides are TGTGCCATCACTAGCGGGATGGACCGAACCGGGGAGCTGTTTTTT. It translates to CAITSGMDRTGELFF.

This clone is a singleton in its sample. The V and J genes are TRBV6-5 and TRBJ1-1; a weak D match, TRBD1 (6 bases). In germline, CDR1 is MNHEY, CDR2 SVGAGI. CDR3 length: 11 residues. V lost 5 bases and J 11 bases, leaving 12 bases between the germline ends. DNA of the CDR3: TGTGCCAGCAGTATGGGGGCGGTGGCTTTCTTT. It is translated as CASSMGAVAFF.

This clone was observed once. V gene TRBV27 combines with J gene TRBJ2-3, with TRBD2 matching 7 bases. Trimming removed 0 bases from V and 2 bases from J; junction bases left unmatched: 20. CDR1 MNHEY and CDR2 SMNVEV come from the germline V gene (reference sequence). This CDR3 region has 21 residues. CDR3 sequence reads: CASSLSSANTGLGLITDTQYF. In nucleotides, the CDR3 is TGTGCCAGCAGTTTATCTTCGGCCAATACAGGTTTGGGACTAATCACAGATACGCAGTATTTT.

The rearrangement links TRBV19 to TRBJ1-2; no clear D. Germline V gene lookup returns CDR1 LNHDA and CDR2 SQIVND (reference sequence). This CDR3 spans 14 amino acids. Trimming took 7 bases from V and 4 from J, leaving 16 bases between them. The CDR3 reads CASTPSRSSYGYTF. The CDR3 coding sequence is TGTGCCAGTACCCCCTCCAGGTCGAGCTATGGCTACACCTTC. Variable domain in full (rest from reference TRBV19 and TRBJ1-2): DGGITQSPKYLFRKEGQNVTLSCEQNLNHDAMYWYRQDPGQGLRLIYYSQIVNDFQKGDIAEGYSVSREKKESFPLTVTSAQKNPTAFYLCASTPSRSSYGYTFGSGTRLTVV.

The chain employs TRBV29-1 and TRBJ2-2; 7 bases match TRBD1. The V gene's germline CDR1 is SQVTM and CDR2 ANQGSEA. The junction had 9 bases not matched to a gene; V was cut back by 7 bases and J by 4 bases. This CDR3 spans 14 amino acids. CDR3 region: CSATPGQFTGELFF. The CDR3 DNA is TGCAGCGCCACTCCGGGACAGTTCACCGGGGAGCTGTTTTTT.

V gene TRBV6-1 combines with J gene TRBJ2-3, with D unclear. Germline CDR1 MNHNS, CDR2 SASEGT. Trimming took 3 bases from V and 4 from J, leaving 11 bases between them. This CDR3 is 14 amino acids long. In DNA, the CDR3 is TGTGCCAGCAGTGAGGGCGCCAACGCAGATACGCAGTATTTT. It encodes CASSEGANADTQYF.

The chain couples TRBV10-3 to TRBJ1-1; D possibly corresponds to TRBD1 (6 bases). This CDR3 has 14 amino acids. The V gene lost 3 bases and the J gene lost 2 bases, with 10 bases spanning the gap. Germline V gene lookup returns CDR1 ENHRY and CDR2 SYGVKD. CDR3 protein: CAISEGGFNTEAFF. The CDR3 DNA sequence: TGTGCCATCAGTGAAGGGGGATTTAACACTGAAGCTTTCTTT.

This chain connects TRBV7-9 to TRBJ2-1; possibly TRBD2 for D (5 bases). CDR3 length equals 11 residues. CDR1 and CDR2 from the germline V gene are SEHNR and FQNEAQ (reference sequence). The V end lost 3 bases, the J end lost 12 bases, and 9 bases lay between the germline ends. The chain's CDR3 is CASSFGVAQFF. CDR3 nucleotide sequence: TGTGCCAGCAGCTTCGGGGTTGCGCAGTTCTTC.

V gene TRBV30 combines with J gene TRBJ2-6, with 7 nucleotides matching TRBD1. The length of the CDR3 is 20 residues. Germline values: CDR1 GTSNPN, CDR2 SVGIG (reference sequence). V was clipped by 1 base and J by 0 bases; unmatched bases: 15. The chain's CDR3 is CAWSATFFRTGDSGANVLTF. CDR3 DNA: TGTGCCTGGAGTGCTACATTTTTCCGAACAGGGGACTCTGGGGCCAACGTCCTGACTTTC.

The chain links TRBV7-6 to TRBJ2-3, with D unclear. CDR1 is SGHVS, CDR2 FNYEAQ, per germline. This CDR3 has 14 residues. V lost 3 bases and J 5 bases, leaving 12 bases between the germline ends. Here the CDR3 reads CASSFSYREDTQYF. As DNA, the CDR3 is TGTGCCAGCAGCTTTAGCTATAGAGAAGATACGCAGTATTTT.

J is TRBJ1-5 and V is TRBV5-4; 8 bases are shared with TRBD1. Trimming removed 2 bases from V and 6 bases from J; junction bases left unmatched: 4. Germline V gene lookup returns CDR1 SGHNT and CDR2 YYREEE (reference sequence). The CDR3 is made up of 14 amino acids. CDR3 sequence reads: CASSFQGASQPQHF. The CDR3 coding sequence is TGTGCCAGCAGCTTCCAGGGGGCGTCTCAGCCCCAGCATTTT. The full variable domain, completed using reference TRBV5-4 and TRBJ1-5, is ETGVTQSPTHLIKTRGQQVTLRCSSQSGHNTVSWYQQALGQGPQFIFQYYREEENGRGNFPPRFSGLQFPNYSSELNVNALELDDSALYLCASSFQGASQPQHFGDGTRLSIL.

The chain combines TRBV28 with TRBJ1-5; D remains ambiguous. This CDR3 contains 13 residues. Germline-derived CDR1 and CDR2 are MDHEN and SYDVKM. V lost 7 bases and J lost 0, with 7 bases in between. The CDR3 reads CASNRYSNQPQHF. Here the CDR3 DNA reads TGTGCCAGCAATCGGTATAGCAATCAGCCCCAGCATTTT. The variable domain in full, completed from reference TRBV28 and TRBJ1-5, reads DVKVTQSSRYLVKRTGEKVFLECVQDMDHENMFWYRQDPGLGLRLIYFSYDVKMKEKGDIPEGYSVSREKKERFSLILESASTNQTSMYLCASNRYSNQPQHFGDGTRLSIL.

CDR3 residues: CAISESLAGGQGEQFF. DNA for the CDR3: TGTGCCATCAGTGAGTCGTTAGCGGGGGGGCAGGGAGAGCAGTTCTTC. The chain has TRBV10-3 and TRBJ2-1; 11 bases match TRBD2. CDR3 length equals 16 residues. From germline, CDR1 is ENHRY and CDR2 SYGVKD. V was pared by 0 bases and J by 10 bases, with 8 bases of the junction left unmatched.

As for this clone: This sample includes further DNA sequences coding for the same CDR3. The chain joins TRBV6-1 to TRBJ1-1, with 9 bases lining up with TRBD1. Trimming cost V 6 bases and J 2 bases; bases outside gene matches: 7. This CDR3 has 15 residues. CDR1 and CDR2 from the germline V gene are MNHNS and SASEGT. CDR3 loop: CASRDRDRVNTEAFF. In nucleotides, the CDR3 is TGTGCCAGCAGGGACCGGGACAGGGTAAACACTGAAGCTTTCTTT.

The V and J genes are TRBV7-2 and TRBJ2-7; D perhaps matches TRBD2 (6 bases). The V end lost 5 bases, the J end lost 0 bases, and 17 bases lay between the germline ends. The CDR3 extends over 16 amino acids. CDR1 and CDR2 from the germline V gene are SGHTA and FQGNSA. Here the CDR3 DNA reads TGTGCCAGCAGCCTCCCGGGGGACTTCTTCTCCTACGAGCAGTACTTC. Translating gives CASSLPGDFFSYEQYF.

About this clone itself: Other DNA variants within this sample encode the same CDR3. The chain is built from TRBV27 and TRBJ2-7, with a weak D call TRBD2 (5 bases). This CDR3 is 13 amino acids long. Trimming took off 4 bases at V and 2 bases at J, with 9 bases between the two ends. Germline CDR1 and CDR2: MNHEY and SMNVEV (reference sequence). CDR3 in amino acids: CASSSGGPYEQYF. CDR3 DNA sequence: TGTGCCAGCAGTTCTGGAGGTCCCTACGAGCAGTACTTC.

This clone is a singleton in its sample. The V call is TRBV9, the J call TRBJ1-6; possible D gene TRBD1, 5 bases. There are 14 residues in the CDR3. Germline V gene data show CDR1 as SGDLS and CDR2 as YYNGEE. Trimming shortened V by 0 bases and J by 5 bases, and 6 bases separated the two germline ends. The CDR3 sequence is CASSVAGDNSPLHF. The CDR3 bases are TGTGCCAGCAGCGTAGCGGGGGATAATTCACCCCTCCACTTT.

The chain employs TRBV6-6 and TRBJ2-7, with TRBD1 identical over 11 bases. Trimming at V came to 2 bases and at J to 5 bases, leaving 5 bases not matched to a gene. CDR3 length equals 15 residues. Germline V gene data show CDR1 as MNHNY and CDR2 as SVGAGI (reference sequence). The CDR3 is CASSYGDRGEDEQYF. In DNA form, the CDR3 reads TGTGCCAGCAGTTACGGGGACAGGGGGGAAGACGAGCAGTACTTC.

This chain links TRBV25-1 with TRBJ2-3; D is perhaps TRBD1 (5 bases). The V gene lost 6 bases and the J gene lost 5 bases, with 6 bases spanning the gap. The germline CDR1 and CDR2 sequences are MGHDK and SYGVNS. CDR3 length: 11 residues. The CDR3 is CASRGEDTQYF. Written as DNA, the CDR3 is TGTGCCAGCAGAGGGGAAGATACGCAGTATTTT.

The CDR3 coding sequence is TGTGCCAGCAGCTTAGCGCTGGGGGGTTTGAACACTGAAGCTTTCTTT. Residues: CASSLALGGLNTEAFF. The J gene is TRBJ1-1, the V gene TRBV7-2, with TRBD1 as a possible D gene (5 bases). This CDR3 contains 16 residues. V gave up 0 bases and J gave up 0 bases, with 11 bases separating them. Per the germline V gene, CDR1 is SGHTA and CDR2 is FQGNSA. The full variable domain, with the rest looked up from reference TRBV7-2 and TRBJ1-1, is GAGVSQSPSNKVTEKGKDVELRCDPISGHTALYWYRQSLGQGLEFLIYFQGNSAPDKSGLPSDRFSAERTGGSVSTLTIQRTQQEDSAVYLCASSLALGGLNTEAFFGQGTRLTVV.